This T cell receptor (beta chain) came from a study of blood T cell repertoires in COVID-19. V lost 5 bases, J lost 9 bases, and 6 bases stayed unmatched. The V gene's germline CDR1 is SGHTA and CDR2 FQGTGA. The CDR3 is made up of 15 amino acids. Using immunoSEQ multiplex PCR, the repertoire was profiled, and TCRdb retains in-frame clones only, with some absent. In the table there are approximately 220,000 clones, approximately 91% of which are singletons. The rearrangement joins TRBV7-3 to TRBJ2-1; TRBD2 agrees at 14 bases. The clonotype originates from a man aged 40-50 years with acute or convalescent COVID-19. The sequenced sample consisted of peripheral blood. The CDR3 spells CASSLSGTSGSEQFF. The CDR3 DNA is TGTGCCAGCAGCCTAAGTGGGACTAGCGGGAGTGAGCAGTTCTTC.